The 17 T cell receptor beta chains listed next were all sequenced from one sample in a study of blood T cell repertoires in COVID-19. Method: immunoSEQ multiplex PCR; TCRdb's copy keeps in-frame clones and lacks some. This repertoire shows about 110,000 clones, 70% to 90% found once; its top ten account for about 1.3%. The sequencing input was peripheral blood. Receptor source: a man aged 40-50 years with acute or convalescent COVID-19.

V is TRBV4-3 and J is TRBJ1-4; 7 positions agree with TRBD1. The V gene end was trimmed by 6 bases and the J gene end by 11 bases; junction bases not matched to a gene: 9. Looked up from germline, CDR1 is LGHNA and CDR2 is YSLEER. CDR3 length equals 13 residues. CDR3 nucleotide sequence: TGCGCCAGCAGTCCTGAAGGGGGCGGTAAACTGTTTTTT. It is translated as CASSPEGGGKLFF.

This sequence joins TRBV10-3 and TRBJ1-2, with D tentatively TRBD1 (5 bases). V lost 6 bases to trimming and J lost 4 bases, with 9 bases between them. Germline CDR1 reads ENHRY; CDR2 reads SYGVKD. This CDR3 has 12 amino acids. CDR3 sequence: CAISKDSYGYTF. CDR3 DNA sequence: TGTGCCATCAGCAAAGACAGCTATGGCTACACCTTC.

The rearrangement uses TRBV7-3 and TRBJ2-1, with D perhaps matching TRBD2 (5 bases). V was shortened by 4 bases and J by 5 bases, with 9 bases between the two germline ends. Per the germline V gene, CDR1 is SGHTA and CDR2 is FQGTGA. The CDR3 totals 13 residues. CDR3 residues: CASSSGLNNEQFF. As DNA, the CDR3 is TGTGCCAGCAGCTCAGGACTCAACAATGAGCAGTTCTTC.

The chain joins TRBV21-1 to TRBJ2-3; the D call in the table, TRBD2, was not verified against the DNA. TRBV21-1 is an annotated pseudogene. The CDR3 is 16 residues long. CDR3 bases: TGTGCCAGCAGCAACCTATTTTCCGGGGTGGGAGATACGCAGTATTTT. Amino acids: CASSNLFSGVGDTQYF.

Worth noting for this clone: Other DNA sequences in this sample translate to the same CDR3. The rearrangement uses TRBV6-5 and TRBJ2-7, with TRBD1 matching 10 bases. Trimming removed 2 bases from V and 6 bases from J; junction bases left unmatched: 4. CDR3 size: 14 residues. CDR1 is MNHEY, CDR2 SVGAGI, per germline. CDR3: CASSYTGQGSEQYF. The CDR3 nucleotides read TGTGCCAGCAGTTACACGGGACAGGGGTCCGAGCAGTACTTC.

V usage is TRBV6-6 and J usage is TRBJ1-1; the D gene is possibly TRBD1 (5 bases). Looked up from germline, CDR1 is MNHNY and CDR2 is SVGAGI (reference sequence). The CDR3 sequence is 14 residues long. V was clipped by 4 bases and J by 5 bases, with 14 bases between them. CDR3 DNA sequence: TGTGCCAGCAGTTCCCGCGGGGGTGGAACTGAAGCTTTCTTT. It yields the protein CASSSRGGGTEAFF.

The chain couples TRBV11-2 to TRBJ1-2, with 9 bases matching TRBD1. The CDR3 has 15 amino acids. CDR1 is SGHAT and CDR2 is FQNNGV in the germline V gene. The V and J ends lost 5 bases and 5 bases, in that order; junction bases with no gene match: 9. CDR3 in amino acids: CASSGRDREIYGYTF. The CDR3 DNA is TGTGCCAGCAGCGGCCGGGACAGGGAGATATATGGCTACACCTTC.

The rearrangement links TRBV5-1 to TRBJ1-1, with 9 bases lining up with TRBD1. J lost 2 bases, V lost 3 bases, and 11 bases had no gene match. The length of the CDR3 is 17 residues. The germline V gene has CDR1 SGHRS and CDR2 YFSETQ. In nucleotides, the CDR3 is TGCGCCAGCAGCTACCCCGTGACAGGGGGGCAAAACACTGAAGCTTTCTTT. It encodes CASSYPVTGGQNTEAFF.

The rearrangement joins TRBV19 to TRBJ2-3; TRBD2 matches at 7 bases. Per the germline V gene, CDR1 is LNHDA and CDR2 is SQIVND (reference sequence). The J segment lost 4 bases and the V segment lost 5 bases, leaving 12 bases of the junction unmatched. The CDR3 runs to 16 residues. The CDR3 nucleotides are TGTGCCAGTAGTGCCACAAGCGGGACCCCCCCAGATACGCAGTATTTT. Protein sequence: CASSATSGTPPDTQYF.

CDR3 in amino acids: CASSYDETGRMNTEAFF. As DNA, the CDR3 is TGTGCCAGCAGTTACGACGAGACAGGGCGCATGAACACTGAAGCTTTCTTT. This chain links TRBV6-2 or TRBV6-3 with TRBJ1-1, with TRBD1 matching over 7 bases. Losses at the gene ends were 2 bases for V and 0 bases for J; bases not matched to a gene: 9. CDR3 length: 17 residues. CDR1 and CDR2 from the germline V gene are MNHEY and SVGEGT.

This clone was seen just once. V usage is TRBV11-2 and J usage is TRBJ2-1; the D gene is possibly TRBD2 (5 bases). The CDR3 has 14 residues. The germline V and J ends were trimmed by 1 base and 10 bases, with 14 bases remaining between them. Germline values: CDR1 SGHAT, CDR2 FQNNGV. CDR3 amino acids: CASSLAGILKEQFF. CDR3 DNA sequence: TGTGCCAGCAGCTTAGCGGGAATTCTTAAGGAGCAGTTCTTC.

The chain couples TRBV7-9 to TRBJ1-1; D is unresolved. CDR3 size: 12 residues. With 3 bases removed from V and 6 bases from J, the gap between germline ends came to 8 bases. CDR1 and CDR2 from the germline V gene are SEHNR and FQNEAQ (reference sequence). CDR3 sequence reads: CASSFTTSEAFF. DNA of the CDR3: TGTGCCAGCAGCTTTACGACATCTGAAGCTTTCTTT.

The gene calls are TRBV30 and TRBJ1-3, with TRBD1 identical over 10 bases. CDR3 length: 16 amino acids. The J segment lost 2 bases and the V segment lost 4 bases, leaving 8 bases of the junction unmatched. Germline V gene lookup returns CDR1 GTSNPN and CDR2 SVGIG (reference sequence). For the CDR3, the DNA is TGTGCCTGGACCCACCTGGGGACAGGGGCTGGAAACACCATATATTTT. Protein sequence: CAWTHLGTGAGNTIYF.

The chain recombines TRBV7-9 with TRBJ2-2, with a tentative D call TRBD2 (6 bases). CDR3 length: 15 amino acids. Trimming shortened V by 5 bases and J by 2 bases, and 12 bases separated the two germline ends. Germline V gene sequence: CDR1 SEHNR, CDR2 FQNEAQ (reference sequence). DNA of the CDR3: TGTGCCAGCAGCCCTCGGGACTTAAACACCGGGGAGCTGTTTTTT. Protein: CASSPRDLNTGELFF.

The J gene is TRBJ2-1, the V gene TRBV11-3; D gene ambiguous. CDR1 and CDR2 (germline): SGHNT, YENEEA. The CDR3 sequence is 12 residues long. V lost 3 bases, J lost 6 bases, and 6 bases lay in between. The CDR3 DNA is TGTGCCAGCAGCTTTTCTCCCAATGAGCAGTTCTTC. Translation: CASSFSPNEQFF.

The rearrangement joins TRBV30 to TRBJ2-7; D gene unclear. Deletions cut 2 bases from V and 3 bases from J, with 17 bases between. The CDR3 is 15 residues long. Germline CDR1 GTSNPN, CDR2 SVGIG (reference sequence). The CDR3 sequence is CAWSRIGLTVYEQYF. The CDR3 region has the DNA TGTGCCTGGAGTAGGATCGGTTTAACAGTCTACGAGCAGTACTTC.

V usage is TRBV24-1 and J usage is TRBJ1-2, with TRBD1 identical over 9 bases. V lost 9 bases, J lost 8 bases, and 12 bases stayed unmatched. The CDR3 runs to 14 residues. CDR1 and CDR2 (germline): KGHDR, SFDVKD. The DNA for the CDR3 is TGTGCCACCCTAATACTTACAGGGGGCTGGGGCTACACCTTC. Translating it yields CATLILTGGWGYTF.